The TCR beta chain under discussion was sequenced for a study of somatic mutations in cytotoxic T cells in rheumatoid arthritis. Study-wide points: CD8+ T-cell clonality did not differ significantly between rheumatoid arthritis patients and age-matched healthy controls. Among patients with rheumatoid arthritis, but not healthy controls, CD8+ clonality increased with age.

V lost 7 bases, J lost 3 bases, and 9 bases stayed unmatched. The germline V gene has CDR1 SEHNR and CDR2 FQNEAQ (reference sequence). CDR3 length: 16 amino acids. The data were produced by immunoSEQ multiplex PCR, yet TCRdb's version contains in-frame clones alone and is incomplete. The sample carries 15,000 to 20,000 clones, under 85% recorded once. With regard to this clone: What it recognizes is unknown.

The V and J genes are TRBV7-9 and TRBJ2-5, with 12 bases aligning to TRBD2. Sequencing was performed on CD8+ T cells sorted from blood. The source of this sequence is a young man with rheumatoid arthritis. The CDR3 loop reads CASTLAGGHWEETQYF. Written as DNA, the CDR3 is TGTGCCAGCACTCTAGCGGGGGGGCATTGGGAAGAGACCCAGTACTTC.